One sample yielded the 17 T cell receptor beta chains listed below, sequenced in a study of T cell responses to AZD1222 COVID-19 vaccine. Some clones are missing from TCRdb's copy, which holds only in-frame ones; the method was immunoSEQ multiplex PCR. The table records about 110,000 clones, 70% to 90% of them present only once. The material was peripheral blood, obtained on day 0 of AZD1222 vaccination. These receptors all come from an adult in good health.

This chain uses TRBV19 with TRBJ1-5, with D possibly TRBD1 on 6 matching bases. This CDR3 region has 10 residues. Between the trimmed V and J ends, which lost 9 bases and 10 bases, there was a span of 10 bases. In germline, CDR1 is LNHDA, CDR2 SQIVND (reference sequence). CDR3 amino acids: CASHGGPQHF. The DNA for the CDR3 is TGTGCCAGCCATGGGGGCCCCCAGCATTTT.

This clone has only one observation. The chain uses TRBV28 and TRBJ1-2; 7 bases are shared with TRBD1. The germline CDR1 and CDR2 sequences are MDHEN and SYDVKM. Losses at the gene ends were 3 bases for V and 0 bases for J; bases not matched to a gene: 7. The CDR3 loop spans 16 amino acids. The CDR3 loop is CASSFHDRVPNYGYTF. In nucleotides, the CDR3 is TGTGCCAGCAGTTTCCACGACAGGGTTCCTAACTATGGCTACACCTTC.

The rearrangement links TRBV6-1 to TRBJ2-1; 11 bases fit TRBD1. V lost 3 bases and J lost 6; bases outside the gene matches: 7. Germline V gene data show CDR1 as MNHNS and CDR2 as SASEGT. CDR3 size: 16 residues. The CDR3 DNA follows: TGTGCCAGCAGTGAGGTGTTGGGACAGGGGGGCAATGAGCAGTTCTTC. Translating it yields CASSEVLGQGGNEQFF.

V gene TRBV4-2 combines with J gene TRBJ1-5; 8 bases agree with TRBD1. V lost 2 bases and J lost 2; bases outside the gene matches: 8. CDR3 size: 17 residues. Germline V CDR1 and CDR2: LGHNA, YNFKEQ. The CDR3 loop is CASSQKTGDRGNQPQHF. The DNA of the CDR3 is TGTGCCAGCAGCCAAAAGACAGGGGATCGCGGCAATCAGCCCCAGCATTTT.

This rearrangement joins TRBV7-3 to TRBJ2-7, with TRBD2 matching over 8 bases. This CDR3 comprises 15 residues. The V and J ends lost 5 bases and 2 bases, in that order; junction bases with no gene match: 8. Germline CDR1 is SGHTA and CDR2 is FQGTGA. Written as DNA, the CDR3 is TGTGCCAGCAGCCCGGGGGGGGCCCTGGCCTACGAGCAGTACTTC. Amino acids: CASSPGGALAYEQYF.

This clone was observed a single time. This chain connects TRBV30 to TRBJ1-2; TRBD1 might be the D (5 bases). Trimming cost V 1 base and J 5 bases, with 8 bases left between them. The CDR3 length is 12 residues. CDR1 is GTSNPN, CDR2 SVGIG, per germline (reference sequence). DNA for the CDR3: TGTGCCTGGAGTGGGGGGGTTTATGGCTACACCTTC. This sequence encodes CAWSGGVYGYTF.

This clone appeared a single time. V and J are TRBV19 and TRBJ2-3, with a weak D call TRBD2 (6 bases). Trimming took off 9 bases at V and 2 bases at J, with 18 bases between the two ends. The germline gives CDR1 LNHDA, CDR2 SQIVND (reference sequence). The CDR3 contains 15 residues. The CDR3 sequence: CASRTAGSNTDTQYF. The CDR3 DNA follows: TGTGCCAGCCGAACAGCCGGGAGTAACACAGATACGCAGTATTTT.

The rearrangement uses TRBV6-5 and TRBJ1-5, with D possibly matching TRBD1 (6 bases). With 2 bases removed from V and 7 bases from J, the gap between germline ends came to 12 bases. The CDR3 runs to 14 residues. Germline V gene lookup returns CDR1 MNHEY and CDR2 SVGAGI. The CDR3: CASSYRQGHQPQHF. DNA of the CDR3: TGTGCCAGCAGTTACAGGCAGGGACACCAGCCCCAGCATTTT.

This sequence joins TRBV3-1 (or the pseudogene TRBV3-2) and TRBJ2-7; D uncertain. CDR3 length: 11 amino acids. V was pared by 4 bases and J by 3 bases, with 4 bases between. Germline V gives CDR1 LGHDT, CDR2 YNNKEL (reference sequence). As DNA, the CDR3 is TGTGCCAGCAGCCTCGACTACGAGCAGTACTTC. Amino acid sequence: CASSLDYEQYF.

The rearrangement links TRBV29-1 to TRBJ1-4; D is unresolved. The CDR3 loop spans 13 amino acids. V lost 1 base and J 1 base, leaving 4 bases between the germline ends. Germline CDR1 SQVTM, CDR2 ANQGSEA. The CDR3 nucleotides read TGCAGCGTTGAAGGGGGAACTAATGAAAAACTGTTTTTT. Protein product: CSVEGGTNEKLFF. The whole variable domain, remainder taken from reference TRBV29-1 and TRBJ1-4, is SAVISQKPSRDICQRGTSLTIQCQVDSQVTMMFWYRQQPGQSLTLIATANQGSEATYESGFVIDKFPISRPNLTFSTLTVSNMSPEDSSIYLCSVEGGTNEKLFFGSGTQLSVL.

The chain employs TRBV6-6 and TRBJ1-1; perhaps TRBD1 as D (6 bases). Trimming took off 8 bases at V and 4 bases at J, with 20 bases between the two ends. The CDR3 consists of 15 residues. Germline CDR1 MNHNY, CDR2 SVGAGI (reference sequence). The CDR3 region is CASSTFIGGPTEAFF. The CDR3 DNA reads TGTGCCAGCTCGACTTTCATTGGGGGGCCCACTGAAGCTTTCTTT.

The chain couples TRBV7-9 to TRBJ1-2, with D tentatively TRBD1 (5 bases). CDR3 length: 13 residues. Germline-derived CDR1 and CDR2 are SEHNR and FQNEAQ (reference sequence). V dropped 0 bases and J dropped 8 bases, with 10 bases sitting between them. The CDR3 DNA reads TGTGCCAGCAGCTTAGCAGGGGCGTTGGGCTACACCTTC. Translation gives CASSLAGALGYTF.

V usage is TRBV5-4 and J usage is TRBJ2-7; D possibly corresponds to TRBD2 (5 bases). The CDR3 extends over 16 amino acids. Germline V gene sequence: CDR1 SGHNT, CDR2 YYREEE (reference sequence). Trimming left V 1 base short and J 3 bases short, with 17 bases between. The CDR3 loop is CASSLTPRVHHYEQYF. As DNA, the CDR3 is TGTGCCAGCAGCTTGACCCCGAGGGTACACCACTACGAGCAGTACTTC.

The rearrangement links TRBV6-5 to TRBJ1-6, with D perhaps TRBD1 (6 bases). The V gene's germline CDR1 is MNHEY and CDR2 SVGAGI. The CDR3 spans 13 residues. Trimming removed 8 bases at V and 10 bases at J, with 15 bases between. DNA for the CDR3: TGTGCCAGCGGGGACATAGTTCTCTCACCCCTCCACTTT. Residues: CASGDIVLSPLHF.

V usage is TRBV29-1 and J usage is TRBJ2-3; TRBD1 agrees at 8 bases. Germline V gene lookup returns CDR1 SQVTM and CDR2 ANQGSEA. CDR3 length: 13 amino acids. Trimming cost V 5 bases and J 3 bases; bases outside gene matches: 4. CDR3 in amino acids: CSVRQGATDTQYF. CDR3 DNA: TGCAGCGTTCGCCAGGGGGCTACAGATACGCAGTATTTT.

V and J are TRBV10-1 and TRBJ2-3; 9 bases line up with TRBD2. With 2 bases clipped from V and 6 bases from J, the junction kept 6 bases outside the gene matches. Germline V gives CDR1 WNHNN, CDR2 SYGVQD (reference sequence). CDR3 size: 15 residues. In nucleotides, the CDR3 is TGCGCCAGCAGTGAGGCGGGAGGGGCCCGGGATACGCAGTATTTT. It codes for CASSEAGGARDTQYF.

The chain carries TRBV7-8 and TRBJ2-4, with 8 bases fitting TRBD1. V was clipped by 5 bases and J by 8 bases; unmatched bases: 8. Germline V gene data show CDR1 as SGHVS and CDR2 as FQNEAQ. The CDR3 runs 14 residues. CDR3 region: CASSRRTGLDIQYF. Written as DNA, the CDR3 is TGTGCCAGCAGCCGAAGGACAGGGTTGGACATTCAGTACTTC.